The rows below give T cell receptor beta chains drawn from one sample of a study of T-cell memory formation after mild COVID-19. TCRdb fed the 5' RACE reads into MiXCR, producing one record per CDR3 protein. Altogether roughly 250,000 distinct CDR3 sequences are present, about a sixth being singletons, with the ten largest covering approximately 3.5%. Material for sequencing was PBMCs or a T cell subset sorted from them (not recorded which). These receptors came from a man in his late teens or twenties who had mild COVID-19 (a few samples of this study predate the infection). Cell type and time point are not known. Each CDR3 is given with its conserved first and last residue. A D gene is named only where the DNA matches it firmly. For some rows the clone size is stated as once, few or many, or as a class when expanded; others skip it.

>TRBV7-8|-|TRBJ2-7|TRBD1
TGTGCCAGCAGCCCAAAAAGAAGGACAGGGGCCTACGAGCAGTACTTC
CASSPKRRTGAYEQYF
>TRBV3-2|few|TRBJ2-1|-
TGTGCCAGCAGCCAGGGGACTAGCCGGGGAGGGAATGAGCAGTTCTTC
CASSQGTSRGGNEQFF
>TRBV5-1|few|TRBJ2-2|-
TGCGCCAGCAGCTTGAGCACAGGGACCGGGGAGCTGTTTTTT
CASSLSTGTGELFF
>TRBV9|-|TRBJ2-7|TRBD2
TGTGCCAGCAGCGTAACTAGCGGGGGGGTCTACGAGCAGTACTTC
CASSVTSGGVYEQYF
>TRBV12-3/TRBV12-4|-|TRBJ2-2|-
TGTGCCAGCAGTTTTCTGGGGAGCGGGGAGCTGTTTTTT
CASSFLGSGELFF
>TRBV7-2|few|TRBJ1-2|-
TGTGCCAGCAGCCTCTGGGACGGTAACTATGGCTACACCTTC
CASSLWDGNYGYTF
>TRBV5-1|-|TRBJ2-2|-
TGCGCCAGCAGCTTCCCCCAGGTGTACACCGGGGAGCTGTTTTTT
CASSFPQVYTGELFF
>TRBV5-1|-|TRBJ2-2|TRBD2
TGCGCCAGCAGTCAAGGGACTAGCGGGGGGCAAGCCGGGGAGCTGTTTTTT
CASSQGTSGGQAGELFF
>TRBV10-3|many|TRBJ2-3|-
TGTGCCATCAGTGAGTTTAGCGAGACGGCAGATACGCAGTATTTT
CAISEFSETADTQYF
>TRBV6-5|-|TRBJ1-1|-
TGTGCCAGCAGCCCCGGGACATCGACTTTCTTT
CASSPGTSTFF
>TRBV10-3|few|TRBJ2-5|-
TGTGCCATCAGTGAGTCACAGGGTGAAGAGACCCAGTACTTC
CAISESQGEETQYF
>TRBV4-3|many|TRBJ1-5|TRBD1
TGCGCCAGCAGCCTGAGTTGGGGCCCGGACAGGGGCAATCAGCCCCAGCATTTT
CASSLSWGPDRGNQPQHF
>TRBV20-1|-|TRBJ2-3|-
TGCAGTGCTAGTAGCAGGGGGGCCTGGCGGGATACGCAGTATTTT
CSASSRGAWRDTQYF
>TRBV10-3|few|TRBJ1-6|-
TGTGCCATCAGCTCAGGAATCGGGTCACCCCTCCACTTT
CAISSGIGSPLHF
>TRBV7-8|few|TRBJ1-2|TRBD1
TGTGCCAGCAGCTGGACAGGGGAATATGGCTACACCTTC
CASSWTGEYGYTF
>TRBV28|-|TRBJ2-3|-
TGTGCCAGCAGCCGGGGCCTTCAGGTTGCCACGCAGTATTTT
CASSRGLQVATQYF
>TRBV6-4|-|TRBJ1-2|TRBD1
TGTGCCAGCCGCCGGACAGGGACTCTCGGGAACTATGGCTACACCTTC
CASRRTGTLGNYGYTF
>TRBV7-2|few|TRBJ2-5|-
TGTGCCAGCAGCTTTCAAGACAGTCAAGAGACCCAGTACTTC
CASSFQDSQETQYF
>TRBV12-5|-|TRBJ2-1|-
TGTGCTAGTGGGTTGGGCTTCTACAATGAGCAGTTCTTC
CASGLGFYNEQFF
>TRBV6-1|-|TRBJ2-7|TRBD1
TGTGCCAGCAGTGAGGGCCAGGGGGACTCCTACGAGCAGTACTTC
CASSEGQGDSYEQYF
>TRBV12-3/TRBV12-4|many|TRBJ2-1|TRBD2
TGTGCCAGAACTAGCGGGGGGGCTAATGAGCAGTTCTTC
CARTSGGANEQFF
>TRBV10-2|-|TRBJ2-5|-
TGCGCCAGCAGTGTGAATGGGGAGAGGGAGACCCAGTACTTC
CASSVNGERETQYF
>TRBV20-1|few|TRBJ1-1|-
TGCAGTGCTAGAGATCGGAGGGGGACTGAAGCTTTCTTT
CSARDRRGTEAFF
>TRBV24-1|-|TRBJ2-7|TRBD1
TGTGCCACCAGTGATAAACCCCCTTACAGGGGTAGGATCTTC
CATSDKPPYRGRIF
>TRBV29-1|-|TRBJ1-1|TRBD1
TGCAGCGGGACCAGGGGGCTTGGCACTGAAGCTTTCTTT
CSGTRGLGTEAFF
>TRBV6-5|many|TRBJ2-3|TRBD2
TGTGCCAGCAGCCGCGGGACTAGCGGGGGGCGCACAGATACGCAGTATTTT
CASSRGTSGGRTDTQYF
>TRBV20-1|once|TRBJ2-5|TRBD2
TGCAGTGCTAGATCAAGCGGGGGGGAAGAGACCCAGTACTTC
CSARSSGGEETQYF
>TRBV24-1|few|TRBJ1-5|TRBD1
TGTGCCACCAGTGAAACAGGGGCCAATCAGCCCCAGCATTTT
CATSETGANQPQHF
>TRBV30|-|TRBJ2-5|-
TGTGCCTGGAGCTCCGGGGAGACCCAGTACTTC
CAWSSGETQYF
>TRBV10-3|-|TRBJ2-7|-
TGTGCCATCAGTGAGTCGGGGACGGGGGCAGTCGAGCAGTACTTC
CAISESGTGAVEQYF
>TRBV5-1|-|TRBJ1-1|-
TGCGCCAGCGGGTACGTGAACACTGAAGCTTTCTTT
CASGYVNTEAFF
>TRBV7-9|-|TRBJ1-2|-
TGTGCCAGCAGCTTAGACAATAGTCGCTACACCTTC
CASSLDNSRYTF
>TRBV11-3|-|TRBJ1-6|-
TGTGCCAGCAGCTTCTCCTATAATTCACCCCTCCACTTT
CASSFSYNSPLHF
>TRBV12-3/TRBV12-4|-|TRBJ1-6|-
TGTGCCAGCAGTTTAACTCGGGGGTACCCCCTCCACTTT
CASSLTRGYPLHF
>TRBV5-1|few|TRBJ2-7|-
TGCGCCAGCACTTGGGACGGGCCCCTCTACGAGCAGTACTTC
CASTWDGPLYEQYF
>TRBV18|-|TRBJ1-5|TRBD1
TGTGCCAGCTCACCACGGACAGGGGCCAATCAGCCCCAGCATTTT
CASSPRTGANQPQHF
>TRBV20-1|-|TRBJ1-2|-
TGCAGTGCTAGGGCTCCGGCTAACTATGGCTACACCTTC
CSARAPANYGYTF
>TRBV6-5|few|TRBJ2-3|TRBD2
TGTGCCAGCAGGAAGACTAGCGGGGCCCGCACAGATACGCAGTATTTT
CASRKTSGARTDTQYF
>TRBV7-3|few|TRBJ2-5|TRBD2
TGTGCCAGCAGCCTGCACGGGACTAGCGGGGAGACCCAGTACTTC
CASSLHGTSGETQYF
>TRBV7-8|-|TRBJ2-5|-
TGTGCCAGCAGCCCCCCGATACAAGAGACCCAGTACTTC
CASSPPIQETQYF
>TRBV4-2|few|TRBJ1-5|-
TGTGCCAGCAGCCAAGATGGGCAGGGGTGGTCGCGGCAGCCCCAGCATTTT
CASSQDGQGWSRQPQHF
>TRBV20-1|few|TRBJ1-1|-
TGCAGTGCTAGCGAAAGGATATACACTGAAGCTTTCTTT
CSASERIYTEAFF
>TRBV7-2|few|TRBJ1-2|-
TGTGCCAGCAGCTTAGAAATCACAGTTCTTAACTATGGCTACACCTTC
CASSLEITVLNYGYTF
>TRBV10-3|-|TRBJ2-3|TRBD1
TGTGCCACGCGGACAGGCATGGCGGATACGCAGTATTTT
CATRTGMADTQYF
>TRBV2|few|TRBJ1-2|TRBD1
TGTGCCAGCAGTTTGCTCCGACAGGGCATTAACTATGGCTACACCTTC
CASSLLRQGINYGYTF
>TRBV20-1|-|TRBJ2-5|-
TGCAGTGCCCTGAGTTCAGGGCGTGGGGAGACCCAGTACTTC
CSALSSGRGETQYF
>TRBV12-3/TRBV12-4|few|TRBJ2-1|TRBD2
TGTGCCAGCAGCCCCTTTCTCGGACTAGCGGGGTTCTTC
CASSPFLGLAGFF
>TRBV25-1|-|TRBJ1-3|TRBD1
TGTGCCAGCAGTGATTCGACAGGGGGTTGGAACACCATATATTTT
CASSDSTGGWNTIYF
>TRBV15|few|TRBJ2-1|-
TGTGCCACCAGCCCTCCGGACTCCTACAATGAGCAGTTCTTC
CATSPPDSYNEQFF